This is a list of T cell receptor beta chains from one sample in a study of T cells in localized non-small cell lung cancer. TCRdb's table, derived via immunoSEQ multiplex PCR, lists solely in-frame clones and lacks some. The sample yields about 2,500 clones, 27% seen once. Material: normal lung tissue next to the tumor, obtained before any cancer treatment. These receptors were collected from a man aged 35-75 years with stage I lung adenocarcinoma. Each CDR3 is given with its conserved first and last residue. D genes are given only for firm matches. A clone size is listed for some rows: how often the clone was seen (once, few, many), or a class if it is expanded.

J,V,D,size,CDR3,DNA
TRBJ2-4,TRBV5-1,TRBD1,.,CASSLGQGLNIQYF,TGCGCCAGCAGCCTCGGACAGGGTTTGAACATTCAGTACTTC
TRBJ2-1,TRBV11-3,TRBD2,large,CASSLAPGLAGVSNEQFF,TGTGCCAGCAGCTTGGCTCCGGGACTAGCGGGAGTGAGCAATGAGCAGTTCTTC
TRBJ2-7,TRBV29-1,.,once,CSVEGHSGGDEQYF,TGCAGCGTTGAAGGTCACTCGGGTGGGGACGAGCAGTACTTC
TRBJ2-5,TRBV14,.,.,CASSRQGGSEETQYF,TGTGCCAGCAGCCGGCAGGGGGGATCCGAAGAGACCCAGTACTTC
TRBJ2-7,TRBV5-1,TRBD2,.,CASSFFRLAGSYEQYF,TGCGCCAGCAGCTTCTTTCGACTAGCGGGATCCTACGAGCAGTACTTC
TRBJ2-3,TRBV11-3,.,medium-sized,CASSLNGRGPTTDTQYF,TGTGCCAGCAGCTTAAATGGCCGGGGACCGACCACAGATACGCAGTATTTT
TRBJ2-1,TRBV29-1,.,once,CSAGFGSSSYNEQFF,TGCAGCGCTGGTTTTGGGTCTAGCTCCTACAATGAGCAGTTCTTC
TRBJ1-2,TRBV11-3,.,.,CASSPDRPSRYGYTF,TGTGCCAGCAGCCCGGACAGACCCTCTCGTTATGGCTACACCTTC
TRBJ2-3,TRBV5-1,TRBD2,few,CASSAGTRGTDTQYF,TGCGCCAGCTCGGCGGGGACTAGGGGCACAGATACGCAGTATTTT
TRBJ2-7,TRBV11-3,.,few,CASSSGLLGYEQYF,TGTGCCAGCAGCTCGGGCCTCCTAGGGTACGAGCAGTACTTC
TRBJ2-7,TRBV6-8,.,few,CASSFSLGESSYEQYF,TGTGCCAGCAGTTTTTCCTTAGGGGAGAGCTCCTACGAGCAGTACTTC
TRBJ2-2,TRBV7-5,.,few,CASSLSSTSVTGELFF,TGTGCCAGCAGCTTGTCTTCGACTAGCGTTACCGGGGAGCTGTTTTTT
TRBJ1-1,TRBV19,.,few,CASSGPMNTEAFF,TGTGCCAGTAGTGGTCCCATGAACACTGAAGCTTTCTTT
TRBJ2-1,TRBV9,.,.,CASSETSEYNEQFF,TGTGCCAGCAGCGAAACAAGCGAGTACAATGAGCAGTTCTTC
TRBJ2-7,TRBV6-8,.,few,CASSPRDGENYEQYF,TGTGCCAGCAGCCCCCGGGACGGGGAAAACTACGAGCAGTACTTC
TRBJ1-1,TRBV5-1,.,.,CASSFRTERATEAFF,TGCGCCAGCAGCTTTAGGACAGAGAGGGCCACTGAAGCTTTCTTT
TRBJ2-1,TRBV9,.,medium-sized,CASSLGRNNEQFF,TGTGCCAGCAGTTTGGGACGGAACAATGAGCAGTTCTTC
TRBJ1-1,TRBV9,.,.,CASSIRDRTEAFF,TGTGCCAGCAGCATCCGGGACCGCACTGAAGCTTTCTTT
TRBJ2-3,TRBV14,.,.,CASRPSPAGITDTQYF,TGTGCCAGCAGACCCTCCCCGGCAGGGATCACAGATACGCAGTATTTT
TRBJ2-5,TRBV5-1,.,.,CASSLWEDTAETQYF,TGCGCCAGCAGCTTGTGGGAGGATACGGCAGAGACCCAGTACTTC
TRBJ2-1,TRBV11-3,.,.,CASSLVGTDNEQFF,TGTGCCAGCAGCTTAGTCGGCACCGACAATGAGCAGTTCTTC
TRBJ2-7,TRBV6-8,TRBD1,.,CASSTGGGYEQYF,TGTGCCAGCAGTACAGGGGGCGGATACGAGCAGTACTTC
TRBJ1-5,TRBV6-8,TRBD1,few,CAISQGGDRNQPQHF,TGTGCCATCAGTCAGGGGGGAGACAGGAATCAGCCCCAGCATTTT
TRBJ1-1,TRBV11-3,TRBD1,.,CASSLRQGNTEAFF,TGTGCCAGCAGCCTCCGACAGGGGAACACTGAAGCTTTCTTT
TRBJ1-1,TRBV12-5,.,.,CASGFSELTEAFF,TGTGCTAGTGGTTTCTCAGAGCTTACTGAAGCTTTCTTT
TRBJ2-2,TRBV9,.,.,CASSVYRAPNTGELFF,TGTGCCAGCAGCGTGTACAGAGCCCCTAACACCGGGGAGCTGTTTTTT
TRBJ2-7,TRBV29-1,.,.,CSVEKGSGYEQYF,TGCAGCGTTGAAAAAGGGTCGGGATACGAGCAGTACTTC
TRBJ1-1,TRBV9,.,large,CASTLAGANTEAFF,TGTGCCAGCACCTTGGCAGGGGCGAACACTGAAGCTTTCTTT
TRBJ2-1,TRBV1,.,.,CTSSQEKYLNHYEQFF,TGCACCAGCAGCCAAGAGAAATACCTCAACCATTATGAGCAGTTCTTC
TRBJ1-2,TRBV14,TRBD1,.,CASSQKDRGLGYTF,TGTGCCAGCAGCCAAAAGGACAGGGGTTTGGGCTACACCTTC
TRBJ2-5,TRBV25-1,.,.,CASGGPGRAQYF,TGTGCCAGCGGGGGCCCGGGGAGGGCCCAGTACTTC
TRBJ1-2,TRBV30,TRBD1,few,CAWAGTGLYTF,TGTGCCTGGGCCGGGACAGGGCTTTACACCTTC
TRBJ2-3,TRBV15,.,few,CATSERVRASTDTQYF,TGTGCCACCAGCGAACGTGTCAGGGCCAGCACAGATACGCAGTATTTT
TRBJ1-3,TRBV30,TRBD1,.,CAWRRGPSGNTIYF,TGTGCCTGGAGGAGGGGGCCCTCTGGAAACACCATATATTTT
TRBJ2-2,TRBV2,TRBD2,.,CASSLRGLANTGELFF,TGTGCCAGCAGCCTACGGGGACTAGCGAACACCGGGGAGCTGTTTTTT
TRBJ1-4,TRBV25-1,.,.,CASSDQGRGGANEKLFF,TGTGCCAGCAGTGATCAGGGAAGAGGAGGAGCGAATGAAAAACTGTTTTTT
TRBJ2-5,TRBV29-1,.,.,CSASRSGVRETQYF,TGCAGCGCAAGCCGCAGTGGGGTGCGGGAGACCCAGTACTTC
TRBJ1-3,TRBV6-8,.,few,CAASTQGTLGFLYF,TGTGCCGCCTCTACGCAGGGTACTTTGGGTTTCCTATATTTT
TRBJ2-1,TRBV11-3,.,.,CASSLVGGILDNEQFF,TGTGCCAGCAGCTTAGTTGGGGGAATCCTGGACAATGAGCAGTTCTTC
TRBJ1-5,TRBV19,.,.,CASSLTSGLNQPQHF,TGTGCCAGTAGCCTAACATCGGGGTTAAATCAGCCCCAGCATTTT
TRBJ1-1,TRBV30,.,.,CAWSVLGATEAFF,TGTGCCTGGAGTGTTCTCGGCGCCACTGAAGCTTTCTTT
TRBJ1-1,TRBV18,.,few,CASSPLPRDTEAFF,TGTGCCAGCTCACCACTTCCTAGGGACACTGAAGCTTTCTTT
TRBJ1-1,TRBV6-8,.,few,CAITGQYTEAFF,TGTGCCATCACCGGACAGTACACTGAAGCTTTCTTT
TRBJ1-1,TRBV6-7,.,.,CAGGRVTEAFF,TGTGCCGGAGGGAGGGTGACTGAAGCTTTCTTT
TRBJ1-2,TRBV11-3,.,.,CASSQVTAPYGYTF,TGTGCCAGCAGCCAAGTAACGGCTCCTTATGGCTACACCTTC
TRBJ2-5,TRBV6-8,.,medium-sized,CASAIWFRLSRQETQYF,TGTGCCAGCGCGATTTGGTTTAGGCTCAGCCGACAAGAGACCCAGTACTTC